These 12 T cell receptor beta chains came from one sample sequenced in a study of blood T cell repertoires in COVID-19. The data were produced by immunoSEQ multiplex PCR, yet TCRdb's version contains in-frame clones alone and is incomplete. The table includes about 110,000 clones, roughly 85% detected once. The sequencing input was peripheral blood. The receptors were gathered from a human donor in a cohort sampled during active COVID-19.

This clone was seen a handful of times. One end of the junction does not line up with germline, which may come from a read error. The gene calls are TRBV7-7 and TRBJ1-5; D is unresolved. Germline V gene data show CDR1 as SSHAT and CDR2 as FNYEAQ (reference sequence). There are 14 residues in the CDR3. The CDR3 is CASSFWTINQPQHF. The CDR3 bases are TGTGCTAGCAGCTTTTGGACTATCAATCAGCCCCAGCATTTT.

The chain links TRBV19 to TRBJ1-4; D call uncertain. Trimming removed 4 bases at V and 2 bases at J, with 5 bases between. CDR1 and CDR2 from the germline V gene are LNHDA and SQIVND (reference sequence). The CDR3 runs 13 residues. The CDR3 DNA reads TGTGCCAGTAGTACCGTGACTAATGAAAAACTGTTTTTT. Amino acid sequence: CASSTVTNEKLFF.

The chain is built from TRBV2 and TRBJ2-5; perhaps TRBD1 as D (5 bases). The CDR3 is made up of 15 amino acids. The V gene's germline CDR1 is SNHLY and CDR2 FYNNEI. The V gene lost 7 bases and the J gene lost 0 bases, with 15 bases spanning the gap. The CDR3 region is CASKSSAGYQETQYF. As DNA, the CDR3 is TGTGCCAGCAAAAGTTCGGCAGGGTACCAAGAGACCCAGTACTTC.

The rearrangement joins TRBV7-8 to TRBJ2-7; the D is unclear. CDR3 length: 13 amino acids. Germline assignment: CDR1 SGHVS and CDR2 FQNEAQ. V lost 4 bases, J lost 5 bases, and 12 bases lay in between. CDR3 loop: CASSSTPVHEQYF. In DNA, the CDR3 is TGTGCCAGCAGCTCTACCCCGGTTCACGAGCAGTACTTC. Variable domain in full (rest from reference TRBV7-8 and TRBJ2-7): GAGVSQSPRYKVAKRGQDVALRCDPISGHVSLFWYQQALGQGPEFLTYFQNEAQLDKSGLPSDRFFAERPEGSVSTLKIQRTQQEDSAVYLCASSSTPVHEQYFGPGTRLTVT.

The V and J genes are TRBV6-1 and TRBJ1-1, with no clear D. The V gene's germline CDR1 is MNHNS and CDR2 SASEGT. CDR3 size: 15 residues. Between the trimmed V and J ends, which lost 0 bases and 1 base, there was a span of 9 bases. The DNA of the CDR3 is TGTGCCAGCAGTGAAGCCCCACGGGGGAACACTGAAGCTTTCTTT. As protein: CASSEAPRGNTEAFF.

For this clone: One end of the junction does not line up with germline, which may come from a read error. The CDR3: CASSQGPSSQETQYF. The CDR3 DNA follows: TGTGCTAGCAGCCAGGGGCCGTCTTCCCAAGAGACCCAGTACTTC. The rearrangement uses TRBV7-7 and TRBJ2-5, with D possibly being TRBD1 (6 bases). Germline CDR1 is SSHAT and CDR2 is FNYEAQ (reference sequence). The CDR3 is 15 amino acids.

This chain uses TRBV25-1 with TRBJ2-2; possible D gene TRBD1, 5 bases. CDR3 length: 13 amino acids. Per the germline V gene, CDR1 is MGHDK and CDR2 is SYGVNS. Trimming removed 4 bases at V and 5 bases at J, with 8 bases between. In DNA form, the CDR3 reads TGTGCCAGCAGTGCAGGGTTGACCGGGGAGCTGTTTTTT. Its protein product is CASSAGLTGELFF.

The V and J genes are TRBV3-1 (or the pseudogene TRBV3-2) and TRBJ1-2, with 7 bases fitting TRBD1. Germline trimming cut 5 bases from V and 9 bases from J; bases unmatched to any gene: 6. Germline-derived CDR1 and CDR2 are LGHDT and YNNKEL (reference sequence). The CDR3 is 12 residues long. CDR3 loop: CASSLRQGSYTF. As DNA, the CDR3 is TGTGCCAGCAGCTTACGACAGGGAAGCTACACCTTC.

The V gene is TRBV14, the J gene TRBJ2-1; 10 bases map to TRBD2. Germline V gives CDR1 SGHDN, CDR2 FVKESK. The CDR3 covers 16 residues. V lost 1 base to trimming and J lost 3 bases; unmatched junction nucleotides: 3. The CDR3 sequence: CASSQVASGSYNEQFF. The CDR3 bases are TGTGCCAGCAGCCAAGTTGCTAGCGGGAGCTACAATGAGCAGTTCTTC.

V usage is TRBV5-4 and J usage is TRBJ2-1; 16 bases fit TRBD2. CDR1 and CDR2 from the germline V gene are SGHNT and YYREEE (reference sequence). The CDR3 length is 18 residues. V shed 6 bases, J shed 3 bases, and the junction held 9 bases outside the gene matches. DNA of the CDR3: TGTGCCAGCACCTTTCTGGGACTAGCGGGAGGGCTCTACAATGAGCAGTTCTTC. Translated: CASTFLGLAGGLYNEQFF.

The chain uses TRBV12-3 or TRBV12-4 and TRBJ1-2, with a tentative D call TRBD1 (5 bases). V was clipped by 6 bases and J by 4 bases, with 9 bases between them. CDR3 length: 12 amino acids. DNA of the CDR3: TGTGCCAGCAGGGGCGACAGCTATGGCTACACCTTC. The encoded protein is CASRGDSYGYTF.

This chain connects TRBV4-2 to TRBJ2-1; 14 bases fit TRBD2. The germline V gene encodes CDR1 LGHNA and CDR2 YNFKEQ. This CDR3 contains 22 residues. V lost 6 bases to trimming and J lost 3 bases; unmatched junction nucleotides: 22. CDR3 loop: CASSQSAGTSGGRVRNYNEQFF. CDR3 DNA sequence: TGTGCCAGCAGTCAAAGCGCCGGGACTAGCGGGGGAAGAGTCCGGAACTACAATGAGCAGTTCTTC.